This T cell receptor beta chain was retrieved from a study of siplizumab effects on memory and regulatory T cells. Germline loops: CDR1 SGHRS, CDR2 YFSETQ. V shed 1 base, J shed 7 bases, and the junction held 10 bases outside the gene matches. CDR3 size: 16 residues. Repertoires were generated with immunoSEQ multiplex PCR, while TCRdb's copy carries only in-frame clones and drops some. The repertoire holds more than 85,000 clones, with about 93% as singletons. The sequenced material came from CD4+ T cells sorted from blood. The sequence came from a human donor in good health. The chain is built from TRBV5-1 and TRBJ2-1; the match to TRBD1 covers 8 bases. The CDR3 sequence is CASSLKLRTGYNEQFF. DNA for the CDR3: TGCGCCAGCAGCTTGAAGCTTCGGACAGGGTATAATGAGCAGTTCTTC. Full variable domain (missing parts from reference TRBV5-1 and TRBJ2-1): KAGVTQTPRYLIKTRGQQVTLSCSPISGHRSVSWYQQTPGQGLQFLFEYFSETQRNKGNFPGRFSGRQFSNSRSEMNVSTLELGDSALYLCASSLKLRTGYNEQFFGPGTRLTVL.